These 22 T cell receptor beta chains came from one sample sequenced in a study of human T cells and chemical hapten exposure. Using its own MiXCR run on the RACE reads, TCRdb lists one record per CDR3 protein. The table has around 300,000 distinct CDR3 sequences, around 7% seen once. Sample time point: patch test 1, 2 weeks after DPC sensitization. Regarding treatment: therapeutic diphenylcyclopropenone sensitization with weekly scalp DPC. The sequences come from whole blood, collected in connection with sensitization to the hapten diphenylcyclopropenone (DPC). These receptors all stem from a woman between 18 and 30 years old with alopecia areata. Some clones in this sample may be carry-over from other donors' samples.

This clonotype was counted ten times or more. DNA for the CDR3: TGTGCCGCAAGGGGGAGTCTAGGTCGGGAAAAACTGTTTTTT. It codes for CAARGSLGREKLFF. The chain is built from TRBV10-3 and TRBJ1-4; a weak D match, TRBD1 (6 bases). Germline CDR1 ENHRY, CDR2 SYGVKD. The CDR3 runs to 14 residues. V lost 11 bases and J lost 8, with 21 bases in between.

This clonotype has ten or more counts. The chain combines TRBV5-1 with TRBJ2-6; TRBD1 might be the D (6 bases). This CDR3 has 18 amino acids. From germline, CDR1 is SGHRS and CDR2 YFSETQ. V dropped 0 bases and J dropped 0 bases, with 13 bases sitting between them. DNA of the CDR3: TGCGCCAGCAGCTTGGATCCAGGGGTCAACTCTGGGGCCAACGTCCTGACTTTC. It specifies CASSLDPGVNSGANVLTF.

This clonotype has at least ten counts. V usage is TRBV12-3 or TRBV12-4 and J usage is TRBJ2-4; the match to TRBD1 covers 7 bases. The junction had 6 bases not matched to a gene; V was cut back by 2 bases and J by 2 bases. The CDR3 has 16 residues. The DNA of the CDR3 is TGTGCCAGCAGTTTAATAGGGGGCGCATCCAAAAACATTCAGTACTTC. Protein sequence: CASSLIGGASKNIQYF.

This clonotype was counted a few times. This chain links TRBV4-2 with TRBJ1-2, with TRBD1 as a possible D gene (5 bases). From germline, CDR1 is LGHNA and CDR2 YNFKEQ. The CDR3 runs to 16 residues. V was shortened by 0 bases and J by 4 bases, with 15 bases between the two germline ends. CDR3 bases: TGTGCCAGCAGCCAAGATATTGGCAGGGAGGGCTATGGCTACACCTTC. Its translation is CASSQDIGREGYGYTF.

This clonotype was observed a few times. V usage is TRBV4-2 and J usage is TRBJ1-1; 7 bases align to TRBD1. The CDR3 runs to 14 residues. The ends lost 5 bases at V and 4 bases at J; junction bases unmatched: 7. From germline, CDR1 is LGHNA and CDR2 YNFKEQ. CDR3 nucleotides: TGTGCCAGCAGCACGGGACAGTTGAGCACTGAAGCTTTCTTT. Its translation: CASSTGQLSTEAFF.

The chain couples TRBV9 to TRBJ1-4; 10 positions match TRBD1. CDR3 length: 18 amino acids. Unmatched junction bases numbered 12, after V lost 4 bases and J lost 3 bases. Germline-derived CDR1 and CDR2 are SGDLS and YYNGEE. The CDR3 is CASSPSWDRGSANEKLFF. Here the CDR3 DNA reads TGTGCCAGCAGCCCATCCTGGGACAGGGGTAGCGCTAATGAAAAACTGTTTTTT.

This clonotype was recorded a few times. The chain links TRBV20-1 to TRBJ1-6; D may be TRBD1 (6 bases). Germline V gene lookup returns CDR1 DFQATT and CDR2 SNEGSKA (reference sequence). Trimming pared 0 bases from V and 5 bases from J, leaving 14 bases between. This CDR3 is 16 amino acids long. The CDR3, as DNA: TGCAGTGCTAGAGATCGTAGACAGGCGGATAATTCACCCCTCCACTTT. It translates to CSARDRRQADNSPLHF.

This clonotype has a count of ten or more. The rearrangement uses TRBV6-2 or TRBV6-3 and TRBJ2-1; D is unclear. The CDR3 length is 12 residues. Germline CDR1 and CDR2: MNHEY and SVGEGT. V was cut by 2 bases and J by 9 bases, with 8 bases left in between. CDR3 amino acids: CASSYTFGEQFF. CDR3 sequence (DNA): TGTGCCAGCAGTTACACGTTCGGTGAGCAGTTCTTC.

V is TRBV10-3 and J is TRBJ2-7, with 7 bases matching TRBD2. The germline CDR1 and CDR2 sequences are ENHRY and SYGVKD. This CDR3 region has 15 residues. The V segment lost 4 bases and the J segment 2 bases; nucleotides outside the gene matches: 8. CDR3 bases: TGTGCCATCAGTGCCAGCCGGGGGGAAACCTACGAGCAGTACTTC. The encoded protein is CAISASRGETYEQYF.

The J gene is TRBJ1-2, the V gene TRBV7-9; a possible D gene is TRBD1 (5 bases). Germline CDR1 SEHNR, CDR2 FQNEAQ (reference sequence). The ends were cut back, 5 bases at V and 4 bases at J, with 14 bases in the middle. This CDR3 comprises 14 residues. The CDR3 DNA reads TGTGCCAGCAGCCACCGGGACTCAAGCTATGGCTACACCTTC. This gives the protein CASSHRDSSYGYTF.

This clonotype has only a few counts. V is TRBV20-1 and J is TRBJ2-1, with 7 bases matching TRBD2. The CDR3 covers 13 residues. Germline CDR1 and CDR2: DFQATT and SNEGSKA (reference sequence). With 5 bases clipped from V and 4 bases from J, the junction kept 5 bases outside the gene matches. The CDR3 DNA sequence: TGCAGTGCTCAGCGGGGCCAATACAATGAGCAGTTCTTC. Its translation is CSAQRGQYNEQFF.

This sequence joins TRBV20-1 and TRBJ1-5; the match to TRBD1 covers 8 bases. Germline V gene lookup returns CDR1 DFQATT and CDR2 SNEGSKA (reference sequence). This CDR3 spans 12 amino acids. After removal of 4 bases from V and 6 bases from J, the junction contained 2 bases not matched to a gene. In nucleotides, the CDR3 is TGCAGTGCTACAGGGGGCGGTCAGCCCCAGCATTTT. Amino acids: CSATGGGQPQHF.

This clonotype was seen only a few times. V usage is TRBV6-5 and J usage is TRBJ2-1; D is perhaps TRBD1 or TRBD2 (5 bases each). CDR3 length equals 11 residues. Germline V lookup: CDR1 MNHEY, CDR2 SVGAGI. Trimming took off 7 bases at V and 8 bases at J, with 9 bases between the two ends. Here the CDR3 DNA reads TGTGCCAGCATATTGGGGGATGAGCAGTTCTTC. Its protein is CASILGDEQFF.

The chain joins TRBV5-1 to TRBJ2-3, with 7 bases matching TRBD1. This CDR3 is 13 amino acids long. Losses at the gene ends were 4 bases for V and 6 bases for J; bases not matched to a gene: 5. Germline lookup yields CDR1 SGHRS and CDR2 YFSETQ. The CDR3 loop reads CASSTTGADTQYF. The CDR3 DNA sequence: TGCGCCAGCAGCACCACAGGGGCGGATACGCAGTATTTT.

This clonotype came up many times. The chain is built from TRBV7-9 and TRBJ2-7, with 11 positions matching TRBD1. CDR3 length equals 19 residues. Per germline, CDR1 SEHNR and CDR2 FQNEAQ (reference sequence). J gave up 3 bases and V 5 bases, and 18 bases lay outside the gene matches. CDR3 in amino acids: CASSLGGQGAASHDYEQYF. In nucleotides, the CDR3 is TGTGCCAGCAGCCTTGGCGGACAGGGGGCCGCTTCGCACGACTACGAGCAGTACTTC. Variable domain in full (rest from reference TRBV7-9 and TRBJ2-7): DTGVSQNPRHKITKRGQNVTFRCDPISEHNRLYWYRQTLGQGPEFLTYFQNEAQLEKSRLLSDRFSAERPKGSFSTLEIQRTEQGDSAMYLCASSLGGQGAASHDYEQYFGPGTRLTVT.

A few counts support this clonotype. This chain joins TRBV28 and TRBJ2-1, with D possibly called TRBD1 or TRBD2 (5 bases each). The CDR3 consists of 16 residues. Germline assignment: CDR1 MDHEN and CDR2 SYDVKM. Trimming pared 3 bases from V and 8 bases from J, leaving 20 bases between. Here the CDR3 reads CASSLGTGALGDEQFF. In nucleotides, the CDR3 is TGTGCCAGCAGTTTGGGCACCGGGGCCCTAGGCGATGAGCAGTTCTTC.

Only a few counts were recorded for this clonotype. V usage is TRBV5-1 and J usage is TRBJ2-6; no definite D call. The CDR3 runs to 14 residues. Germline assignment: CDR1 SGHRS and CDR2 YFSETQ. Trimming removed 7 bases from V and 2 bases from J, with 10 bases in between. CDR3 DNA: TGCGCCAGCCGACGGAGTACTGGGGCCAACGTCCTGACTTTC. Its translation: CASRRSTGANVLTF.

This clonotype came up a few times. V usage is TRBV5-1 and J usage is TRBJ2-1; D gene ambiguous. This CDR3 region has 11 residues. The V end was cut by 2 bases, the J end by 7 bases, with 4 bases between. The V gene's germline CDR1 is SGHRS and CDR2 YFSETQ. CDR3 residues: CASSFANEQFF. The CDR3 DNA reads TGCGCCAGCAGCTTCGCTAATGAGCAGTTCTTC.

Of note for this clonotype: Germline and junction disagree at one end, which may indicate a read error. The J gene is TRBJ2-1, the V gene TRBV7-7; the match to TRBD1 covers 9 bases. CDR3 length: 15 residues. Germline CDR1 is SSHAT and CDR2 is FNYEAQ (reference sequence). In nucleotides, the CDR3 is TGTGCTAGCAGCTTAGCCATGGGACAGGGTAATGAGCAGTTCTTC. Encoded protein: CASSLAMGQGNEQFF.

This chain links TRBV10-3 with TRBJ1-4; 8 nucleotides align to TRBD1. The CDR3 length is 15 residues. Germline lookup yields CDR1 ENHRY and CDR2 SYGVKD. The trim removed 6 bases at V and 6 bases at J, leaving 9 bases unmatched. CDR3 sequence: CAIRNPGGRDEKLFF. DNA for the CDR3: TGTGCCATCAGAAATCCAGGGGGCAGGGATGAAAAACTGTTTTTT.

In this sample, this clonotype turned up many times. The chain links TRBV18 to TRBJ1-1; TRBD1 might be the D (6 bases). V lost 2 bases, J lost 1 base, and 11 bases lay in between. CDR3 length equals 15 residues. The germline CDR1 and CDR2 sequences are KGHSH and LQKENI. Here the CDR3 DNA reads TGTGCCAGCTCACCAATGAGGGGGGGGAACACTGAAGCTTTCTTT. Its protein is CASSPMRGGNTEAFF.

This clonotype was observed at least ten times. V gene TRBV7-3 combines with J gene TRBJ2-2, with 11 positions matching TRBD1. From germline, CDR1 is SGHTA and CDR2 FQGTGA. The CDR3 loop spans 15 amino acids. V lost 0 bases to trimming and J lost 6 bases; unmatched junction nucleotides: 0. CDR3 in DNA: TGTGCCAGCAGCTTAACGGGACAGGGGGCCGGGGAGCTGTTTTTT. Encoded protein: CASSLTGQGAGELFF.